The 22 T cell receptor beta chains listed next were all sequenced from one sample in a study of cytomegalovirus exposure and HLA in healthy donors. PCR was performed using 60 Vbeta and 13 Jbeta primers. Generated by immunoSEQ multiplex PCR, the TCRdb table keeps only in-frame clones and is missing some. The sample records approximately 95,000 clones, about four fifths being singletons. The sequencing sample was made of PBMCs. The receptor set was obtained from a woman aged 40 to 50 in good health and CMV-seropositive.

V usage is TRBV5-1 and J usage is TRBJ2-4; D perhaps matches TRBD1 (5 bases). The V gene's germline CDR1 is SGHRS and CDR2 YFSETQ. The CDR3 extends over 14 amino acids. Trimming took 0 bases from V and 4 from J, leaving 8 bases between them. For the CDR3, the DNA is TGCGCCAGCAGCTTGGAGGGGCTAAAAAACATTCAGTACTTC. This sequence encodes CASSLEGLKNIQYF.

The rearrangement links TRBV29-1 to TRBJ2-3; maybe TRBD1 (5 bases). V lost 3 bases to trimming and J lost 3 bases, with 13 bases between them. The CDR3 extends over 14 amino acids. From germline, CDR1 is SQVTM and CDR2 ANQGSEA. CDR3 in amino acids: CSVDYRQGTDTQYF. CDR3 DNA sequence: TGCAGCGTTGATTATCGTCAGGGAACAGATACGCAGTATTTT.

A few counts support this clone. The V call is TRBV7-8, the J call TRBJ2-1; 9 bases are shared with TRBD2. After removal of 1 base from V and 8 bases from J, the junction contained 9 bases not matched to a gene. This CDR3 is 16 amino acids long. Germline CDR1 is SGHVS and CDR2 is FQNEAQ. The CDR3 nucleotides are TGTGCCAGCAGCTTAGATGGCGGGAGGGCCTTCCATGAGCAGTTCTTC. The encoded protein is CASSLDGGRAFHEQFF. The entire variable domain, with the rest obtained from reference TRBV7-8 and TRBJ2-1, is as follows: GAGVSQSPRYKVAKRGQDVALRCDPISGHVSLFWYQQALGQGPEFLTYFQNEAQLDKSGLPSDRFFAERPEGSVSTLKIQRTQQEDSAVYLCASSLDGGRAFHEQFFGPGTRLTVL.

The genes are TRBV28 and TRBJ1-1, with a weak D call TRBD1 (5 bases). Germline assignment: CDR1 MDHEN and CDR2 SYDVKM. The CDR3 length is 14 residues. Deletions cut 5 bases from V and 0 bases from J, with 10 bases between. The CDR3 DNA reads TGTGCCAGCAGTGTGGGGGGAATGAACACTGAAGCTTTCTTT. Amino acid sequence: CASSVGGMNTEAFF.

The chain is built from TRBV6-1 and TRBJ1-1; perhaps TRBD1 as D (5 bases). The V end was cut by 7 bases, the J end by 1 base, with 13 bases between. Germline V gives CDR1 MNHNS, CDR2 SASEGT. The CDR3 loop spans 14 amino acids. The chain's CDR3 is CASTPGQGNTEAFF. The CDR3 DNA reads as TGTGCCAGCACCCCTGGGCAGGGGAACACTGAAGCTTTCTTT.

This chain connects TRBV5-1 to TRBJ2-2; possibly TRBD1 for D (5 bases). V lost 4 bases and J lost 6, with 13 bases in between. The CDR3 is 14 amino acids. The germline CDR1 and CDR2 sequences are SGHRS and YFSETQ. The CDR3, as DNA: TGCGCCAGCAGCCCCCACGACAGTCCCGGGGAGCTGTTTTTT. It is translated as CASSPHDSPGELFF.

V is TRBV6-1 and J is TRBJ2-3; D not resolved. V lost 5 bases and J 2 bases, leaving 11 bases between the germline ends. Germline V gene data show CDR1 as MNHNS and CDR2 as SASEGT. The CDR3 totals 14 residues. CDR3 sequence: CASSSGWVTDTQYF. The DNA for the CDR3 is TGTGCCAGCAGTTCCGGGTGGGTCACAGATACGCAGTATTTT.

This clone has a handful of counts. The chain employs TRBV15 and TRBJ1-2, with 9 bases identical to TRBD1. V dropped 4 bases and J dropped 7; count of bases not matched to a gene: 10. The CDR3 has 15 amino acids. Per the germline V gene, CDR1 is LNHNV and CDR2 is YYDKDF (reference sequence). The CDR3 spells CATSKKTGGMGGYTF. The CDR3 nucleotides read TGTGCCACCAGCAAAAAGACAGGGGGAATGGGTGGCTACACCTTC.

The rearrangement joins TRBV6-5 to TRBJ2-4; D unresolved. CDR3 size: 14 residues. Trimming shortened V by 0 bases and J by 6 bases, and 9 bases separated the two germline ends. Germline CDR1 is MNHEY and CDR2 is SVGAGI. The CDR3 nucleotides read TGTGCCAGCAGTTACTCGCCAGAATCAAACATTCAGTACTTC. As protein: CASSYSPESNIQYF.

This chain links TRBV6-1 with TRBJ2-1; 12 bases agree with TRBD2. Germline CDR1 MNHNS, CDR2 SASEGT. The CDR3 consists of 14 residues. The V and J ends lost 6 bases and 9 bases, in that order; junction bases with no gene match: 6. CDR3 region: CASRELTSGSEQFF. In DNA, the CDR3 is TGTGCCAGCAGGGAACTGACTAGCGGGAGTGAGCAGTTCTTC.

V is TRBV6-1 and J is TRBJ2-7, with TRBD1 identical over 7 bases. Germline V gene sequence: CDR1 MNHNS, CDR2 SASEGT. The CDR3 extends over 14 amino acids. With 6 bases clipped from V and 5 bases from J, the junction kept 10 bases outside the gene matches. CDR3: CASRGSGTVDEQYF. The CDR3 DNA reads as TGTGCCAGCAGGGGCTCCGGGACAGTCGACGAGCAGTACTTC.

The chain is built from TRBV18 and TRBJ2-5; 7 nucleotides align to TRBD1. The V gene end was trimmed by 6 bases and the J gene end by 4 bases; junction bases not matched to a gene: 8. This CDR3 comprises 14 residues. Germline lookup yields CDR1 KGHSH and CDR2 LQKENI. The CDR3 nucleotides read TGTGCCAGCTCGATTCGACAGGGCGTAGAGACCCAGTACTTC. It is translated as CASSIRQGVETQYF.

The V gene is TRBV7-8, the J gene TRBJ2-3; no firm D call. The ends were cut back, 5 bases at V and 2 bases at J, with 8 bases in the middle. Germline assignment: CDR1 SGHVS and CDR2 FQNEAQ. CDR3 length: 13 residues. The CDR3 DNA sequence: TGTGCCAGCAGCACGGGTCACACAGATACGCAGTATTTT. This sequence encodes CASSTGHTDTQYF.

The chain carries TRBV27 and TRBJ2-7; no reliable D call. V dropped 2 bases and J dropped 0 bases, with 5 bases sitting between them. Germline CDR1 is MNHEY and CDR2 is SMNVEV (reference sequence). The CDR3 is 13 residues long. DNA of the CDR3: TGTGCCAGCAGTTTAACCGGCTCCTACGAGCAGTACTTC. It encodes CASSLTGSYEQYF.

The CDR3 DNA is TGTGCCAGCAGCTTAGACGGGACAGCCACTCAGCCCCAGCATTTT. It encodes CASSLDGTATQPQHF. The chain uses TRBV7-9 and TRBJ1-5; 7 bases match TRBD1. Looked up from germline, CDR1 is SEHNR and CDR2 is FQNEAQ (reference sequence). V dropped 1 base and J dropped 6; count of bases not matched to a gene: 6. This CDR3 has 15 residues.

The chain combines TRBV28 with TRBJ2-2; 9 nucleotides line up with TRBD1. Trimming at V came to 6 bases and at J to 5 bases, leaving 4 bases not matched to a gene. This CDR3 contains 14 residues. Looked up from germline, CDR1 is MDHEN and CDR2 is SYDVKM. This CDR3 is CASRGQGGTGELFF. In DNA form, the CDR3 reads TGTGCCAGCAGGGGACAGGGTGGAACCGGGGAGCTGTTTTTT.

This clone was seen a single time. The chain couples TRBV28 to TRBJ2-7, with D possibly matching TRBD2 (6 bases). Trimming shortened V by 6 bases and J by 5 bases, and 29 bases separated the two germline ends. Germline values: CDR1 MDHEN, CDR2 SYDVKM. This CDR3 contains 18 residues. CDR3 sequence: CASSLWPSKTSSRDEQYF. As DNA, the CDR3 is TGTGCCAGCAGCCTTTGGCCCTCTAAGACTAGTAGTCGGGACGAGCAGTACTTC.

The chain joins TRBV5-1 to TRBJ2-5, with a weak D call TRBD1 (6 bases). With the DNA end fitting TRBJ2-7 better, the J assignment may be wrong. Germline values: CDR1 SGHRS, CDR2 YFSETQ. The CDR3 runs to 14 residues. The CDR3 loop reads CASSPGVSSYEQYF. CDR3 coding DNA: TGCGCCAGCAGCCCAGGGGTTAGCTCCTACGAGCAGTACTTC.

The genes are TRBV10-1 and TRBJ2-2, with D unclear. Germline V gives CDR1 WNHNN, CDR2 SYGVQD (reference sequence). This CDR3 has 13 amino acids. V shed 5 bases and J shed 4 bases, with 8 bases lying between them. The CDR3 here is CASSQRLTGELFF. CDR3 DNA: TGCGCCAGCAGTCAGCGTCTCACCGGGGAGCTGTTTTTT.

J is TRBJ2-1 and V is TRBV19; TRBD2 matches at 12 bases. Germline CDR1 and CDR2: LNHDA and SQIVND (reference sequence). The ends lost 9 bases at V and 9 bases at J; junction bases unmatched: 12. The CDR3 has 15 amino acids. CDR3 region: CASRVTSGSVGEQFF. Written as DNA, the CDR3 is TGTGCCAGCCGAGTGACTAGCGGGAGTGTAGGTGAGCAGTTCTTC.

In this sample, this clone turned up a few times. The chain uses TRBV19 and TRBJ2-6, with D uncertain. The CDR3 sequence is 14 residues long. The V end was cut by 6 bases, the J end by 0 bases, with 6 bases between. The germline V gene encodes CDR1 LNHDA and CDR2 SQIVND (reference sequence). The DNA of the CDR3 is TGTGCCAGTAGCCCGGGCTCTGGGGCCAACGTCCTGACTTTC. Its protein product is CASSPGSGANVLTF.

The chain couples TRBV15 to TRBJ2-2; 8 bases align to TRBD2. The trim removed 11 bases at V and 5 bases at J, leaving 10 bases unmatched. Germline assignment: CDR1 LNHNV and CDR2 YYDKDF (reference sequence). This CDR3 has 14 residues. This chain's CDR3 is CAAGSGRGTGELFF. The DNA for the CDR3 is TGTGCCGCCGGAAGCGGGAGAGGGACCGGGGAGCTGTTTTTT.